The subject of this entry is one T cell receptor (beta chain). The sample holds many counts of this clone. Its antigen remains unidentified. No base-level quality is on record; no much larger clone is a single base apart. These data are taken from a study of shared clonotypes between healthy human individuals (dated by TCRdb to about 2020). Regarding the complete study: A couple of women and a few men aged 18 to 49 years were included in the cohort. Libraries were prepared and TCR repertoires were sequenced by different laboratories using diverse techniques, in order to increase sequencing depth and limit assay-specific biases. Leukapheresis yielded between about 0.85 and 9 billion PBMCs per donor. To estimate repertoire size and how much clonotypes are shared between individuals, the study performed deep sequencing of blood TCR repertoires from about 5 healthy adults.

The CDR3 runs 16 amino acids, cysteine and phenylalanine included. The sequence is cut down to CDR3 DNA, 48 bases in frame from base 1. The donors were healthy, HIV-negative adults with no recently reported acute infections or vaccinations. Every donor was a Caucasian adult living in Nashville, Tennessee, USA. In the unsorted samples, 90 million or so PBMCs were counted, and genomic DNA was extracted using the QIAamp DNA Blood Mini kit. Blood was obtained by leukapheresis, after which PBMCs were separated by Ficoll-Histopaque density gradient centrifugation and cryopreserved in liquid nitrogen vapor phase. Using the deep immunoSEQ assay, multiplex PCR amplified TCR CDR3 regions from genomic DNA. Genomic DNA extracted from each cell subset was distributed evenly over all wells of several immunoSEQ 96-well plates, and each plate served as one replicate. For unsorted PBMC, approximately 310 ng genomic DNA, equal to roughly 33,000 T cell genomes, was loaded into each replicate PCR. Ten immunoSEQ deep assay plates were used to sequence the unsorted PBMC genomic DNA. Purified libraries were measured with a Qubit 3.0 fluorometer, size-checked on a Bioanalyzer 2100, and measured again with the KAPA Library Quantification kit. Every immunoSEQ 96-well plate was sequenced on a dedicated single-read 150-cycle Illumina NextSeq 550 flow cell. On the study's bioinformatics: Because the immunoSEQ output included only junctional sequences and no quality scores, the filtering could not be the same as the filtering used for full-length reads. Sequences were annotated with PyIR, a Python wrapper for IgBLAST v1.9, and V/J genes and CDR3 were assigned using IMGT germline references. Reads with weak V/J assignments (E-value above 1e-6), missing CDR3, stop codons, out-of-frame junctions, or ambiguous translated residues were removed. V3J clonotypes were defined by identical inferred V gene, J gene, and CDR3 amino acid sequence. The percentage overlap between two repertoires was calculated by dividing the number of shared unique clonotypes by the size of the smaller repertoire. Richness of each repertoire was evaluated using RTK rarefaction, the Chao1 estimator, and Recon v2.1 estimates of unobserved clonotypes. What TCRdb holds here is the immuneACCESS table cut down to in-frame rearrangements. Part of the clones is not present; checked against another copy, under half of the missing clones reflect an unresolved V gene, and the others are unexplained. For V, J and clone size, that table is used; D and trimming come from the DNA. The sample table lists about 520,000 clones, 70% to 85% of them with a count of one. Of the sample, around 13% falls within the top ten clones.

Summary of the overall study and its limitations: Because the study included only a small number of donors, the genetic and exposure-history diversity represented was limited. Sampling was restricted to blood, and TCR repertoires in tissues likely differ from the TCR repertoires found in blood. Based on pairwise subsampling, the degree of clonotype sharing among donors was expected to be affected by sequencing depth.

Rearrangement joined TRBV1 to TRBJ1-5; the DNA was not compared with TRBD1, the D call given in the table. TRBV1 is marked as a pseudogene. The clonotype comes from a woman in her thirties or forties in good health. Some clones in this sample may be carry-over from other donors' samples. Sequenced: PBMCs. The sequence in DNA is TGCACCAGCAGCCAAGAGGAGACAGGGAACTATCAGCCCCAGCATTTT. It codes for CTSSQEETGNYQPQHF.